Sequencing of this T cell receptor (beta chain) was carried out in a study of blood T cell repertoires in COVID-19. Original processing notes: The assay estimated nucleated cells by amplifying reference gene primers. Measured with immunoSEQ multiplex PCR; TCRdb has only the in-frame clones, and not every one. The DNA gave D and trimming, while V, J and clone size come from that table. The profile shows some 230,000 clones, roughly 80% of them singletons. V was clipped by 6 bases and J by 2 bases, with 11 bases between them. The CDR3 has 13 residues. The germline CDR1 and CDR2 sequences are MNHEY and SVGAGI.

Sequencing was carried out using peripheral blood. The TCR sequence derives from a woman aged 55-70 years who had recovered from COVID-19. This chain links TRBV6-5 with TRBJ2-7, with D tentatively TRBD1 (6 bases). This CDR3 reads CASSPGDPYEQYF. The CDR3 DNA sequence: TGTGCCAGCAGCCCAGGGGATCCCTACGAGCAGTACTTC.